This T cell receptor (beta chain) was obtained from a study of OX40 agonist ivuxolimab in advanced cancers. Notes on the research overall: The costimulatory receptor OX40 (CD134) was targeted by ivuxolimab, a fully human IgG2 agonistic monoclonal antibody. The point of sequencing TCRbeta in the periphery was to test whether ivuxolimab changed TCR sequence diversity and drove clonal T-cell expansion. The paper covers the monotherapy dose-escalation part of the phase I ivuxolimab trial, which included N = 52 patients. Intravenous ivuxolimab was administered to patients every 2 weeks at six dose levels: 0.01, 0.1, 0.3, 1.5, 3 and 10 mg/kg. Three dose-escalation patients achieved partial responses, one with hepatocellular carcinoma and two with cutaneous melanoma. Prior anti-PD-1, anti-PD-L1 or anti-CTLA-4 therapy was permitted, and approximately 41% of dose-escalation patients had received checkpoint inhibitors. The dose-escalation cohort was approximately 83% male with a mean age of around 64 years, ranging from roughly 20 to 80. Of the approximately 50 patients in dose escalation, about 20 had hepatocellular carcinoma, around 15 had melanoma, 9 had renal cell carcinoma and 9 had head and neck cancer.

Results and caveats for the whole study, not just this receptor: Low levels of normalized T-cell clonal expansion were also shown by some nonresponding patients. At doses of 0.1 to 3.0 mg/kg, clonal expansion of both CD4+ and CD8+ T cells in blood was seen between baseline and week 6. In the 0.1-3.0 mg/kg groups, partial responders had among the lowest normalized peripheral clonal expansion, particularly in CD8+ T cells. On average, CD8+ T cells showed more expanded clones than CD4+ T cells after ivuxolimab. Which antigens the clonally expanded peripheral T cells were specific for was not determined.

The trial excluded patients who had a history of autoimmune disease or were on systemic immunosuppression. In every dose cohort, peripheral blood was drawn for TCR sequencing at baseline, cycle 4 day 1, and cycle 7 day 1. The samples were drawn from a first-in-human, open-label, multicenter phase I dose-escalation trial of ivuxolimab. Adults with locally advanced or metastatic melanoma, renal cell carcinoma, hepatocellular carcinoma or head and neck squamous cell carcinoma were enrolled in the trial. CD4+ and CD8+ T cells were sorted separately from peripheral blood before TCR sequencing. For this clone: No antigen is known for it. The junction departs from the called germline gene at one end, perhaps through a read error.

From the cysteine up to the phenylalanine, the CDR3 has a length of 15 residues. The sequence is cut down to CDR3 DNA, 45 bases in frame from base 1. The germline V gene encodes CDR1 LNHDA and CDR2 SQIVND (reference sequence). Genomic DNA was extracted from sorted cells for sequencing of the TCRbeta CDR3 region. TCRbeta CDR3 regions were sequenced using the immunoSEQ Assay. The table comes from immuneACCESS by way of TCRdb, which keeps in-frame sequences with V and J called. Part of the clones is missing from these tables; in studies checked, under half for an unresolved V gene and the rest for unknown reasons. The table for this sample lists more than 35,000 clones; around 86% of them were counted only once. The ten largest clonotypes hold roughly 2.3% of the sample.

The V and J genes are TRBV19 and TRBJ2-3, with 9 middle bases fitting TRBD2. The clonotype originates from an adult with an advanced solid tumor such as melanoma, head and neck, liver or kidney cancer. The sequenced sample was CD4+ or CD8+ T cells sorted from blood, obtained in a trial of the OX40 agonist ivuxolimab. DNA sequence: TGTGCCAGTAGTAGGTCTAGCGGGGAGGGAGATGCGCAGTATTTT. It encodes CASSRSSGEGDAQYF. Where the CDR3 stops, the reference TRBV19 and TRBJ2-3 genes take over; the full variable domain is DGGITQSPKYLFRKEGQNVTLSCEQNLNHDAMYWYRQDPGQGLRLIYYSQIVNDFQKGDIAEGYSVSREKKESFPLTVTSAQKNPTAFYLCASSRSSGEGDAQYFGPGTRLTVL.